A single sample gave rise to the 28 T cell receptor beta chains below, sequenced in a study of identical twins. TCRdb re-derived calls from the 5' RACE reads in MiXCR, one entry per CDR3 protein. The top ten clones hold about 2% of a sample with roughly 710,000 distinct CDR3 sequences, over 5% of them seen once. The sample comprised naive T cells sorted from blood. These receptors all stem from a man younger than 30 in good health.

This clonotype was counted ten times or more. J is TRBJ2-3 and V is TRBV10-3; D gene ambiguous. Germline values: CDR1 ENHRY, CDR2 SYGVKD. The germline V and J ends were trimmed by 0 bases and 1 base, with 11 bases remaining between them. CDR3 length: 16 residues. CDR3 DNA: TGTGCCATCAGTGAGTCGGCTGGAGCTGGCACAGATACGCAGTATTTT. This gives the protein CAISESAGAGTDTQYF.

This clonotype was seen repeatedly, ten times or more. The J gene is TRBJ1-1, the V gene TRBV6-1; a possible D gene is TRBD1 (5 bases). The CDR3 extends over 15 amino acids. CDR1 is MNHNS and CDR2 is SASEGT in the germline V gene. With 6 bases removed from V and 0 bases from J, the gap between germline ends came to 14 bases. The chain's CDR3 is CASSTSGGVNTEAFF. The CDR3 DNA sequence: TGTGCCAGCAGCACCTCGGGGGGGGTGAACACTGAAGCTTTCTTT.

This clonotype was seen ten or more times. A read error may account for a junction end that differs from germline. The rearrangement joins TRBV9 to TRBJ2-5; TRBD2 aligns across 9 bases. The CDR3 sequence is 14 residues long. Germline CDR1 is SGDLS and CDR2 is YYNGEE. The CDR3 region has the DNA TGTGCCAGCACCGTAGCGGGAGTGGGAGAGACCCAGTACTTC. Amino acid sequence: CASTVAGVGETQYF.

This chain's CDR3 is CASPSGLAGQYF. The CDR3 region has the DNA TGTGCCAGCCCTTCCGGACTAGCGGGGCAGTATTTT. The rearrangement links TRBV6-1 to TRBJ2-3; 11 bases match TRBD2. V shed 8 bases, J shed 11 bases, and the junction held 6 bases outside the gene matches. The CDR3 has 12 amino acids. Germline-derived CDR1 and CDR2 are MNHNS and SASEGT.

This clonotype was picked up many times. This rearrangement joins TRBV24-1 to TRBJ1-5, with 10 bases identical to TRBD1. V gave up 11 bases and J gave up 2 bases; unmatched junction bases: 5. The CDR3 is 14 amino acids. The germline CDR1 and CDR2 sequences are KGHDR and SFDVKD. CDR3 residues: CAISDRGGNQPQHF. For the CDR3, the DNA is TGTGCCATCTCGGACAGGGGGGGCAATCAGCCCCAGCATTTT.

This clonotype was seen at least ten times. The chain uses TRBV9 and TRBJ2-1, with 9 bases matching TRBD2. CDR3 length: 15 amino acids. From germline, CDR1 is SGDLS and CDR2 YYNGEE. V lost 0 bases to trimming and J lost 9 bases; unmatched junction nucleotides: 7. Here the CDR3 reads CASSVAASGTPEQFF. DNA for the CDR3: TGTGCCAGCAGCGTAGCGGCTAGCGGGACTCCTGAGCAGTTCTTC.

This clonotype appeared many times. The V and J genes are TRBV12-3 or TRBV12-4 and TRBJ2-2, with 10 nucleotides matching TRBD1. Losses at the gene ends were 2 bases for V and 8 bases for J; bases not matched to a gene: 11. This CDR3 contains 17 residues. CDR3: CASSLTRQGAILGELFF. The DNA of the CDR3 is TGTGCCAGCAGTTTAACCCGACAGGGGGCGATTTTAGGGGAGCTGTTTTTT.

This clonotype was counted many times. The chain joins TRBV28 to TRBJ2-1; D might be TRBD1 (5 bases). Germline V gene data show CDR1 as MDHEN and CDR2 as SYDVKM. The CDR3 runs 11 residues. V was trimmed by 3 bases and J by 12 bases, leaving 9 bases between them. CDR3 residues: CASSFRGRQFF. DNA for the CDR3: TGTGCCAGCAGTTTTAGGGGTAGGCAGTTCTTC.

This clonotype was counted between two and nine times. V is TRBV6-5 and J is TRBJ1-1; D unresolved. V lost 3 bases to trimming and J lost 8 bases, with 10 bases between them. The CDR3 extends over 12 amino acids. Germline V gene sequence: CDR1 MNHEY, CDR2 SVGAGI. The CDR3, as DNA: TGTGCCAGCAGTTATATGGGCCTGGAAGCTTTCTTT. Protein: CASSYMGLEAFF.

This clonotype was recorded at least ten times. The chain carries TRBV2 and TRBJ2-1, with 11 bases that match TRBD2. Germline V CDR1 and CDR2: SNHLY, FYNNEI. This CDR3 contains 14 residues. With 6 bases clipped from V and 7 bases from J, the junction kept 5 bases outside the gene matches. The CDR3 region is CASRKGTSGNEQFF. The CDR3 region has the DNA TGTGCCAGCAGGAAGGGGACTAGCGGTAATGAGCAGTTCTTC.

This clonotype was observed many times. The chain is built from TRBV6-1 and TRBJ2-7, with D unresolved. The CDR3 loop spans 13 amino acids. With 2 bases removed from V and 4 bases from J, the gap between germline ends came to 9 bases. Germline lookup yields CDR1 MNHNS and CDR2 SASEGT. The CDR3 DNA reads as TGTGCCAGCAGTGAAAACCTGTCTTACGAGCAGTACGTC. This encodes CASSENLSYEQYV.

This clonotype was seen ten or more times. The chain is built from TRBV20-1 and TRBJ2-3; TRBD2 might be the D (5 bases). The CDR3 is made up of 14 amino acids. CDR1 is DFQATT, CDR2 SNEGSKA, per germline (reference sequence). V lost 0 bases and J 5 bases, leaving 12 bases between the germline ends. CDR3 region: CSARDPLAGDTQYF. The CDR3 DNA sequence: TGCAGTGCTAGAGATCCCCTAGCCGGAGATACGCAGTATTTT.

There are many counts of this clonotype. The chain carries TRBV7-6 and TRBJ1-6; D not resolved. This CDR3 has 15 residues. Trimming took 1 base from V and 2 from J, leaving 6 bases between them. Germline values: CDR1 SGHVS, CDR2 FNYEAQ. The CDR3 protein is CASSLVAAYNSPLHF. CDR3 in DNA: TGTGCCAGCAGCTTAGTGGCAGCCTATAATTCACCCCTCCACTTT.

Here the CDR3 DNA reads TGTGCCAGCGGTCGGAGGGCCGACCCCTCGTGGGCCTACAATGAGCAGTTCTTC. Translation: CASGRRADPSWAYNEQFF. The chain links TRBV27 to TRBJ2-1, with D possibly TRBD2 on 6 matching bases. V was shortened by 8 bases and J by 2 bases, with 25 bases between the two germline ends. This CDR3 comprises 18 residues. Looked up from germline, CDR1 is MNHEY and CDR2 is SMNVEV (reference sequence).

This chain joins TRBV27 and TRBJ2-2; TRBD2 might be the D (6 bases). Trimming took 10 bases from V and 8 from J, leaving 26 bases between them. This CDR3 is built from 16 residues. Germline CDR1 MNHEY, CDR2 SMNVEV (reference sequence). The CDR3 loop reads CATRAPPGVGTGELFF. The CDR3 nucleotides are TGTGCCACCCGGGCCCCGCCTGGAGTGGGGACTGGGGAGCTGTTTTTT.

This clonotype occurred many times. The V and J genes are TRBV6-2 or TRBV6-3 and TRBJ2-2, with TRBD1 as a possible D gene (6 bases). Trimming left V 4 bases short and J 2 bases short, with 14 bases between. CDR1 and CDR2 (germline): MNHEY, SVGEGT. This CDR3 is 16 amino acids long. The CDR3 loop is CASSSSGVDNTGELFF. Here the CDR3 DNA reads TGTGCCAGCAGTTCTTCAGGGGTGGACAACACCGGGGAGCTGTTTTTT.

This clonotype was counted at least ten times. The CDR3 reads CASSVSGVRGRDGYTF. CDR3 DNA sequence: TGTGCCAGCAGTGTTTCGGGTGTACGGGGCCGGGATGGCTACACCTTC. The chain links TRBV12-3 or TRBV12-4 to TRBJ1-2, with D possibly being TRBD1 (5 bases). The CDR3 runs to 16 residues. V lost 5 bases and J 6 bases, leaving 22 bases between the germline ends.

In its sample, this clonotype was seen a few times. This rearrangement joins TRBV7-9 to TRBJ2-4, with 8 bases aligning to TRBD2. There are 14 residues in the CDR3. Trimming at V came to 2 bases and at J to 10 bases, leaving 7 bases not matched to a gene. Germline CDR1 is SEHNR and CDR2 is FQNEAQ (reference sequence). CDR3 region: CASSLSISGDIQYF. CDR3 DNA: TGTGCCAGCAGCTTATCGATTAGCGGGGATATTCAGTACTTC.

This clonotype was recorded many times. This chain links TRBV6-1 with TRBJ2-2; perhaps TRBD1 as D (7 bases). The CDR3 contains 17 residues. Trimming removed 2 bases at V and 2 bases at J, with 15 bases between. The germline gives CDR1 MNHNS, CDR2 SASEGT. CDR3 region: CASSELEGAVNTGELFF. DNA for the CDR3: TGTGCCAGCAGTGAATTGGAGGGGGCAGTAAACACCGGGGAGCTGTTTTTT.

This clonotype was seen only a few times. The chain is built from TRBV14 and TRBJ1-2; D is unresolved. Germline CDR1 is SGHDN and CDR2 is FVKESK. CDR3 length: 13 amino acids. The V end was cut by 2 bases, the J end by 4 bases, with 8 bases between. CDR3 DNA: TGTGCCAGCAGCCAATTACGGGGCTATGGCTACACCTTC. Protein: CASSQLRGYGYTF.

This clonotype has a handful of counts. This chain connects TRBV27 to TRBJ1-1, with D possibly TRBD1 on 6 matching bases. V was shortened by 5 bases and J by 6 bases, with 13 bases between the two germline ends. Per the germline V gene, CDR1 is MNHEY and CDR2 is SMNVEV (reference sequence). This CDR3 contains 13 residues. This chain's CDR3 is CASSKQGRPEAFF. The CDR3 bases are TGTGCCAGCAGTAAACAGGGAAGGCCTGAAGCTTTCTTT.

Ten or more counts support this clonotype. V and J are TRBV4-2 and TRBJ2-2; D ambiguous. From germline, CDR1 is LGHNA and CDR2 YNFKEQ. Trimming left V 0 bases short and J 6 bases short, with 20 bases between. The CDR3 is 18 amino acids. CDR3 sequence: CASSQEWRDTIISGELFF. The CDR3 DNA sequence: TGTGCCAGCAGCCAAGAATGGCGAGACACCATTATCTCCGGGGAGCTGTTTTTT.

The chain links TRBV7-7 to TRBJ2-3, with 11 bases aligning to TRBD2. J lost 8 bases, V lost 0 bases, and 4 bases had no gene match. The length of the CDR3 is 15 residues. Germline assignment: CDR1 SSHAT and CDR2 FNYEAQ (reference sequence). The CDR3 DNA reads TGTGCCAGCAGCTTAGCCCCACTAGCGGGAGCTACGCAGTATTTT. Translated: CASSLAPLAGATQYF.

This clonotype was recorded many times. The chain employs TRBV20-1 and TRBJ2-3, with D possibly being TRBD2 (6 bases). This CDR3 contains 13 residues. The V end was cut by 5 bases, the J end by 0 bases, with 9 bases between. Germline V gene data show CDR1 as DFQATT and CDR2 as SNEGSKA (reference sequence). The CDR3 loop reads CSAEGLSTDTQYF. The CDR3, as DNA: TGCAGTGCTGAGGGACTCAGCACAGATACGCAGTATTTT.

The CDR3 sequence: CASSLGGDSGNTIYF. In DNA, the CDR3 is TGTGCCAGCAGCTTGGGCGGAGACTCTGGAAACACCATATATTTT. The J gene is TRBJ1-3, the V gene TRBV5-4; D not resolved. The CDR3 loop spans 15 amino acids. Per germline, CDR1 SGHNT and CDR2 YYREEE (reference sequence). The V end lost 0 bases, the J end lost 0 bases, and 7 bases lay between the germline ends. The full variable domain, its missing parts supplied by reference TRBV5-4 and TRBJ1-3, is ETGVTQSPTHLIKTRGQQVTLRCSSQSGHNTVSWYQQALGQGPQFIFQYYREEENGRGNFPPRFSGLQFPNYSSELNVNALELDDSALYLCASSLGGDSGNTIYFGEGSWLTVV.

This clonotype has just a few counts. The V call is TRBV12-5, the J call TRBJ2-3, with D unclear. The V gene's germline CDR1 is LGHNT and CDR2 FRNRAP. The CDR3 sequence is 14 residues long. V was cut by 3 bases and J by 1 base, with 8 bases left in between. This CDR3 reads CASGFEQRTDTQYF. The CDR3 nucleotides read TGTGCTAGTGGTTTTGAACAGCGCACAGATACGCAGTATTTT.

This clonotype showed up just a few times. This chain connects TRBV7-2 to TRBJ2-1, with a weak D call TRBD1 (6 bases). The germline V and J ends were trimmed by 3 bases and 12 bases, with 15 bases remaining between them. This CDR3 region has 13 residues. From germline, CDR1 is SGHTA and CDR2 FQGNSA. CDR3 amino acids: CASSFVAWDTQFF. The CDR3 region has the DNA TGTGCCAGCAGCTTCGTTGCCTGGGACACGCAGTTCTTC.

Ten or more counts support this clonotype. The V and J genes are TRBV5-5 and TRBJ2-7; D not certain. The germline V and J ends were trimmed by 1 base and 0 bases, with 8 bases remaining between them. This CDR3 has 14 residues. Looked up from germline, CDR1 is SGHKS and CDR2 is YYEKEE (reference sequence). The CDR3 DNA reads TGTGCCAGCAGCTTGATGGCTTACTCCTACGAGCAGTACGTC. It encodes CASSLMAYSYEQYV.